This passage covers 30 T cell receptor beta chains from one sample sequenced in a study of radiation and T cells in renal cell carcinoma. The data were produced by immunoSEQ multiplex PCR, yet TCRdb's version contains in-frame clones alone and is incomplete. The table includes some 150,000 clones, approximately 91% detected once. Regarding time point: baseline pretreatment blood. Indicated treatment: 15 Gy SBRT to primary tumor, nephrectomy 4 weeks later. This specimen consisted of blood, obtained from a patient whose treatment included radiotherapy and nephrectomy. The receptors were sampled from a woman between 45 and 60 years old with renal cell carcinoma.

The chain carries TRBV6-5 and TRBJ1-2, with a possible D match to TRBD1 (5 bases). Germline V lookup: CDR1 MNHEY, CDR2 SVGAGI. The ends were cut back, 5 bases at V and 8 bases at J, with 15 bases in the middle. The CDR3 spans 13 residues. The CDR3 nucleotides read TGTGCCAGCAGTCCCGGGACGGCCTTCGGCTACACCTTC. Translating it yields CASSPGTAFGYTF.

As DNA, the CDR3 is TGCGCCAGCAGCCCTTACAGGGGAAACTCCTACGAGCAGTACTTC. It encodes CASSPYRGNSYEQYF. The genes are TRBV4-3 and TRBJ2-7; 7 bases are shared with TRBD1. The germline CDR1 and CDR2 sequences are LGHNA and YSLEER. This CDR3 spans 15 amino acids. V lost 4 bases, J lost 0 bases, and 6 bases stayed unmatched.

The chain combines TRBV7-8 with TRBJ1-2; D is possibly TRBD1 (6 bases). This CDR3 has 18 residues. Germline V gives CDR1 SGHVS, CDR2 FQNEAQ. Trimming took off 7 bases at V and 2 bases at J, with 26 bases between the two ends. CDR3: CASTPARGATNWNYGYTF. CDR3 nucleotides: TGTGCCAGCACCCCCGCGAGGGGGGCCACGAACTGGAACTATGGCTACACCTTC.

This chain connects TRBV18 to TRBJ2-6, with D tentatively TRBD1 (6 bases). The CDR3 length is 16 residues. Germline lookup yields CDR1 KGHSH and CDR2 LQKENI. Trimming took off 7 bases at V and 1 base at J, with 14 bases between the two ends. The CDR3 nucleotides are TGTGCCAGCTTACAGGGTCGCCTTTCTGGGGCCAACGTCCTGACTTTC. Its protein product is CASLQGRLSGANVLTF. The variable domain in full, with the rest retrieved from reference TRBV18 and TRBJ2-6, is NAGVMQNPRHLVRRRGQEARLRCSPMKGHSHVYWYRQLPEEGLKFMVYLQKENIIDESGMPKERFSAEFPKEGPSILRIQQVVRGDSAAYFCASLQGRLSGANVLTFGAGSRLTVL.

V gene TRBV20-1 combines with J gene TRBJ1-2; the D is unclear. Trimming took 5 bases from V and 5 from J, leaving 0 bases between them. The CDR3 loop spans 8 amino acids. In germline, CDR1 is DFQATT, CDR2 SNEGSKA (reference sequence). The CDR3 reads CSAYGYTF. The CDR3 coding sequence is TGCAGTGCTTATGGCTACACCTTC.

This rearrangement joins TRBV4-3 to TRBJ2-5; 9 positions agree with TRBD1. The V segment lost 3 bases and the J segment 5 bases; nucleotides outside the gene matches: 13. CDR1 is LGHNA and CDR2 is YSLEER in the germline V gene. CDR3 length equals 17 residues. This CDR3 is CASSQRNPGQGMETQYF. CDR3 DNA: TGCGCCAGCAGCCAGAGAAACCCGGGACAGGGAATGGAGACCCAGTACTTC.

The V gene is TRBV5-4, the J gene TRBJ1-5; 8 bases are shared with TRBD1. CDR3 length: 14 amino acids. V gave up 1 base and J gave up 6 bases; unmatched junction bases: 3. CDR1 is SGHNT and CDR2 is YYREEE in the germline V gene (reference sequence). The CDR3 DNA follows: TGTGCCAGCAGCTTGTGGGGGACAGGTCAGCCCCAGCATTTT. Protein product: CASSLWGTGQPQHF.

There are a few counts of this clone. The rearrangement joins TRBV11-2 to TRBJ1-1; 7 nucleotides agree with TRBD1. CDR1 is SGHAT, CDR2 FQNNGV, per germline. The length of the CDR3 is 15 residues. The ends lost 5 bases at V and 7 bases at J; junction bases unmatched: 13. The CDR3 DNA is TGTGCCAGCAGCAACGAGGGGGCGCGGAGACTTGAAGCTTTCTTT. The encoded protein is CASSNEGARRLEAFF.

The sample holds one count of this clone. One junction end does not reproduce the germline sequence, and a read error may be involved. The V call is TRBV19, the J call TRBJ2-6; D may be TRBD2 (5 bases). This CDR3 has 15 residues. The germline CDR1 and CDR2 sequences are LNHDA and SQIVND (reference sequence). The CDR3 protein is CASRIEGSGANVLTF. CDR3 bases: TGTGCCAGTAGGATAGAAGGGAGTGGGGCCAACGTCCTGACTTTC.

The chain has TRBV29-1 and TRBJ2-3; D remains unclear. The V gene's germline CDR1 is SQVTM and CDR2 ANQGSEA. V lost 3 bases, J lost 0 bases, and 7 bases lay in between. The length of the CDR3 is 13 residues. The DNA of the CDR3 is TGCAGCGTTGAGGAAACTAGCACAGATACGCAGTATTTT. It codes for CSVEETSTDTQYF.

V is TRBV7-9 and J is TRBJ1-6, with a possible D match to TRBD1 (6 bases). The CDR3 covers 15 residues. Trimming pared 5 bases from V and 7 bases from J, leaving 15 bases between. Per germline, CDR1 SEHNR and CDR2 FQNEAQ (reference sequence). CDR3 sequence reads: CASSDGTISNSPLHF. CDR3 nucleotide sequence: TGTGCCAGCAGCGATGGGACAATCAGCAATTCACCCCTCCACTTT. The whole variable domain, filled in from reference TRBV7-9 and TRBJ1-6, reads DTGVSQNPRHKITKRGQNVTFRCDPISEHNRLYWYRQTLGQGPEFLTYFQNEAQLEKSRLLSDRFSAERPKGSFSTLEIQRTEQGDSAMYLCASSDGTISNSPLHFGNGTRLTVT.

In its sample, this clone was seen once. The chain joins TRBV20-1 to TRBJ2-5; no firm D call. This CDR3 has 10 amino acids. Trimming took 7 bases from V and 5 from J, leaving 8 bases between them. Looked up from germline, CDR1 is DFQATT and CDR2 is SNEGSKA (reference sequence). The CDR3 DNA sequence: TGCAGTGTCACTCGCGAGACCCAGTACTTC. Translation gives CSVTRETQYF.

The genes are TRBV7-9 and TRBJ2-1, with 9 bases identical to TRBD2. V dropped 6 bases and J dropped 5; count of bases not matched to a gene: 11. The CDR3 contains 16 residues. CDR1 is SEHNR, CDR2 FQNEAQ, per germline (reference sequence). The CDR3: CASRPQVAGADNEQFF. The CDR3 DNA follows: TGTGCCAGCAGGCCCCAGGTAGCGGGGGCCGACAATGAGCAGTTCTTC.

This clone was found once. The CDR3: CASSLGSTPKETQYF. The DNA of the CDR3 is TGTGCCAGCAGCTTAGGAAGTACACCTAAAGAGACCCAGTACTTC. The chain has TRBV5-6 and TRBJ2-5, with D uncertain. Trimming stripped 2 bases from V and 3 bases from J, with 14 bases between. Germline V gene lookup returns CDR1 SGHDT and CDR2 YYEEEE. This CDR3 comprises 15 residues.

V and J are TRBV30 and TRBJ1-1; D gene ambiguous. Trimming took off 0 bases at V and 6 bases at J, with 5 bases between the two ends. Germline lookup yields CDR1 GTSNPN and CDR2 SVGIG (reference sequence). The CDR3 is made up of 11 amino acids. CDR3 loop: CAWSVQSEAFF. DNA for the CDR3: TGTGCCTGGAGTGTACAGTCTGAAGCTTTCTTT.

The chain links TRBV19 to TRBJ1-6; 10 bases are a match to TRBD1. The CDR3 covers 18 residues. Germline-derived CDR1 and CDR2 are LNHDA and SQIVND (reference sequence). V lost 5 bases and J lost 0; bases outside the gene matches: 7. CDR3 DNA sequence: TGTGCCAGTAGTCCCGGGACAGGGGTGAGCTCCTATAATTCACCCCTCCACTTT. Protein: CASSPGTGVSSYNSPLHF.

V usage is TRBV19 and J usage is TRBJ2-3, with D unresolved. The CDR3 totals 14 residues. Germline V gives CDR1 LNHDA, CDR2 SQIVND (reference sequence). The germline V and J ends were trimmed by 2 bases and 2 bases, with 8 bases remaining between them. The CDR3 is CASSIRSYTDTQYF. CDR3 nucleotide sequence: TGTGCCAGTAGTATACGAAGTTACACAGATACGCAGTATTTT. The entire variable domain, with the rest obtained from reference TRBV19 and TRBJ2-3, is as follows: DGGITQSPKYLFRKEGQNVTLSCEQNLNHDAMYWYRQDPGQGLRLIYYSQIVNDFQKGDIAEGYSVSREKKESFPLTVTSAQKNPTAFYLCASSIRSYTDTQYFGPGTRLTVL.

This rearrangement joins TRBV29-1 to TRBJ2-7, with TRBD1 matching over 10 bases. The germline gives CDR1 SQVTM, CDR2 ANQGSEA. CDR3 length: 17 residues. The V and J ends lost 6 bases and 4 bases, in that order; junction bases with no gene match: 18. The CDR3 sequence: CSVGGTGVSSGPYEQYF. The CDR3 DNA reads as TGCAGCGTCGGAGGGACAGGGGTGAGTAGCGGGCCTTACGAGCAGTACTTC.

This clone has more than one count but fewer than ten. This chain uses TRBV6-5 with TRBJ1-1; TRBD1 might be the D (5 bases). Deletions cut 7 bases from V and 5 bases from J, with 17 bases between. The CDR3 is 14 residues long. The germline gives CDR1 MNHEY, CDR2 SVGAGI. CDR3 sequence reads: CASTFAGGRTEAFF. The CDR3 DNA reads TGTGCCAGCACCTTTGCCGGGGGGAGGACTGAAGCTTTCTTT.

The rearrangement joins TRBV5-1 to TRBJ2-1; perhaps D is TRBD1 or TRBD2 (5 bases each). The CDR3 has 15 amino acids. Looked up from germline, CDR1 is SGHRS and CDR2 is YFSETQ. V was clipped by 4 bases and J by 2 bases, with 13 bases between them. The CDR3 region is CASSIRDAAYNEQFF. CDR3 DNA sequence: TGCGCCAGCAGCATCCGGGACGCCGCCTACAATGAGCAGTTCTTC.

The chain combines TRBV13 with TRBJ1-1, with a possible D match to TRBD1 (5 bases). V lost 7 bases and J 4 bases, leaving 16 bases between the germline ends. The CDR3 runs 14 residues. From germline, CDR1 is PRHDT and CDR2 FYEKMQ (reference sequence). CDR3 sequence: CASTEGDIGTEAFF. The DNA for the CDR3 is TGTGCCAGCACCGAAGGGGATATAGGCACTGAAGCTTTCTTT.

The chain carries TRBV29-1 and TRBJ1-1, with D maybe TRBD1 (5 bases). The V end lost 4 bases, the J end lost 7 bases, and 7 bases lay between the germline ends. The germline V gene has CDR1 SQVTM and CDR2 ANQGSEA. The CDR3 sequence is 10 residues long. The CDR3 DNA sequence: TGCAGCGTTGGGGACTTTGAAGCTTTCTTT. As protein: CSVGDFEAFF.

The chain is built from TRBV7-9 and TRBJ1-1, with D unclear. The CDR3 runs to 15 residues. The ends were cut back, 3 bases at V and 5 bases at J, with 16 bases in the middle. Germline values: CDR1 SEHNR, CDR2 FQNEAQ (reference sequence). CDR3 DNA: TGTGCCAGCAGCTTTTCGGGGATACTAGCGACTGAAGCTTTCTTT. It codes for CASSFSGILATEAFF.

The chain employs TRBV7-8 and TRBJ2-5; 11 bases map to TRBD2. There are 16 residues in the CDR3. V trimming: 0 bases; J trimming: 1 base; junction bases outside the gene matches: 1. CDR1 and CDR2 (germline): SGHVS, FQNEAQ. CDR3 protein: CASSLASGGAQETQYF. Written as DNA, the CDR3 is TGTGCCAGCAGCTTAGCTAGCGGGGGGGCCCAAGAGACCCAGTACTTC.

The CDR3 here is CASSGGDQVFVTQYF. CDR3 in DNA: TGTGCCAGCAGCGGGGGGGACCAGGTCTTTGTCACGCAGTATTTT. The rearrangement links TRBV7-2 to TRBJ2-3; 7 positions match TRBD2. The CDR3 sequence is 15 residues long. Germline CDR1 reads SGHTA; CDR2 reads FQGNSA. Trimming removed 5 bases from V and 9 bases from J; junction bases left unmatched: 14. Filled out from reference TRBV7-2 and TRBJ2-3, the complete variable domain reads GAGVSQSPSNKVTEKGKDVELRCDPISGHTALYWYRQSLGQGLEFLIYFQGNSAPDKSGLPSDRFSAERTGGSVSTLTIQRTQQEDSAVYLCASSGGDQVFVTQYFGPGTRLTVL.

The chain uses TRBV5-1 and TRBJ2-7; the match to TRBD2 covers 10 bases. The germline V gene encodes CDR1 SGHRS and CDR2 YFSETQ. This CDR3 has 16 amino acids. The trim removed 1 base at V and 1 base at J, leaving 5 bases unmatched. CDR3 residues: CASSLSVLAGSYEQYF. Here the CDR3 DNA reads TGCGCCAGCAGCTTGTCCGTACTAGCGGGATCCTACGAGCAGTACTTC. The whole variable domain, remainder taken from reference TRBV5-1 and TRBJ2-7, is KAGVTQTPRYLIKTRGQQVTLSCSPISGHRSVSWYQQTPGQGLQFLFEYFSETQRNKGNFPGRFSGRQFSNSRSEMNVSTLELGDSALYLCASSLSVLAGSYEQYFGPGTRLTVT.

The chain is built from TRBV13 and TRBJ1-1; D not certain. CDR1 PRHDT and CDR2 FYEKMQ come from the germline V gene (reference sequence). The CDR3 consists of 14 residues. The ends were cut back, 4 bases at V and 3 bases at J, with 12 bases in the middle. The CDR3 coding sequence is TGTGCCAGCAGCTCCTGGACCGGGGACACTGAAGCTTTCTTT. It translates to CASSSWTGDTEAFF.

The chain has TRBV9 and TRBJ1-2; 12 positions agree with TRBD1. Germline V CDR1 and CDR2: SGDLS, YYNGEE. The CDR3 totals 14 residues. Trimming cost V 0 bases and J 8 bases; bases outside gene matches: 2. The CDR3, as DNA: TGTGCCAGCAGCGTAGGGGGACAGGGGGCCGGCTACACCTTC. Residues: CASSVGGQGAGYTF.

This clone was observed once. The rearrangement uses TRBV4-2 and TRBJ2-5, with TRBD1 as a possible D gene (5 bases). CDR1 and CDR2 (germline): LGHNA, YNFKEQ. This CDR3 contains 12 residues. V lost 3 bases and J 5 bases, leaving 7 bases between the germline ends. CDR3 sequence reads: CASSQHRETQYF. The CDR3 bases are TGTGCCAGCAGCCAGCACAGGGAGACCCAGTACTTC.

V usage is TRBV6-1 and J usage is TRBJ1-6, with D tentatively TRBD1 (5 bases). Germline assignment: CDR1 MNHNS and CDR2 SASEGT. Trimming left V 7 bases short and J 2 bases short, with 12 bases between. This CDR3 contains 15 residues. CDR3 sequence reads: CASTQTAAYNSPLHF. CDR3 nucleotide sequence: TGTGCCAGCACCCAGACAGCAGCCTATAATTCACCCCTCCACTTT.